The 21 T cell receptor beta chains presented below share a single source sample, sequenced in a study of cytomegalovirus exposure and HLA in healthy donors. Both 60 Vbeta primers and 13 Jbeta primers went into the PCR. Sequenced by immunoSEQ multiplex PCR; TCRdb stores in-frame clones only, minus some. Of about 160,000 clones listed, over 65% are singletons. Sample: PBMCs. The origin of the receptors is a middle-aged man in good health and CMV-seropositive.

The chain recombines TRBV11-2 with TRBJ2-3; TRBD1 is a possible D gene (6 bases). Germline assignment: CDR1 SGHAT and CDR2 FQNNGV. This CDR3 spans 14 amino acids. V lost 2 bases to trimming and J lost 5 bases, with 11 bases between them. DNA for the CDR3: TGTGCCAGCAGCTTAATTACAGGGAAAGATACGCAGTATTTT. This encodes CASSLITGKDTQYF.

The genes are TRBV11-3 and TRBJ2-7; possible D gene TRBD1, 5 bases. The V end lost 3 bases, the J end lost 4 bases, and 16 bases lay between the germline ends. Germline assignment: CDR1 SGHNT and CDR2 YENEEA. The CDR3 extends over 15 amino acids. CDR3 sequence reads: CASSFDSTSGYEQYF. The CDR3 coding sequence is TGTGCCAGCAGCTTCGACAGCACGTCTGGGTACGAGCAGTACTTC.

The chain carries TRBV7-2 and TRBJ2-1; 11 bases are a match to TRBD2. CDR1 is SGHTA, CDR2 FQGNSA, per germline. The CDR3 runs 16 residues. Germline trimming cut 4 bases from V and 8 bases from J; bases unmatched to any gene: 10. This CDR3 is CASSSRGTSGFDEQFF. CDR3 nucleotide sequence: TGTGCCAGCAGCTCCCGAGGGACTAGCGGCTTCGATGAGCAGTTCTTC.

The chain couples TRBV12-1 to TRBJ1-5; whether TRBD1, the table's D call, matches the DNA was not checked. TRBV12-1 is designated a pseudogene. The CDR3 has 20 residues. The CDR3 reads CASSPPPLTGDRGGNQPQHF. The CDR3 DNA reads TGTGCCAGCAGCCCTCCACCACTTACAGGGGATAGAGGTGGCAATCAGCCCCAGCATTTT.

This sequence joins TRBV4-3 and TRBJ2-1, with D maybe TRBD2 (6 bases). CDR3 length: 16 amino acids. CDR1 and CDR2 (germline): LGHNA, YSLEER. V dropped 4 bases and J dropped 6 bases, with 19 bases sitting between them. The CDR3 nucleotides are TGCGCCAGCAGCCCAGAGGCGGGGCCGGCGGGCAATGAGCAGTTCTTC. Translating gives CASSPEAGPAGNEQFF.

The CDR3 is CASSPSRDSGLREQYF. The CDR3, as DNA: TGTGCCAGCTCCCCTAGTCGGGACAGCGGTCTTCGGGAGCAGTACTTC. This chain joins TRBV18 and TRBJ2-7; 7 positions match TRBD1. Unmatched junction bases numbered 18, after V lost 6 bases and J lost 7 bases. The germline CDR1 and CDR2 sequences are KGHSH and LQKENI. This CDR3 is built from 16 residues.

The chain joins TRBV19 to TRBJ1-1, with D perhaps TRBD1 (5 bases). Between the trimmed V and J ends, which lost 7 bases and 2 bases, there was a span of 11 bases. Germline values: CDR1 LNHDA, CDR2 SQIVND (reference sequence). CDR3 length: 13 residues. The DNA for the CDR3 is TGTGCCAGTACTGGACACGAAAACACTGAAGCTTTCTTT. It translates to CASTGHENTEAFF.

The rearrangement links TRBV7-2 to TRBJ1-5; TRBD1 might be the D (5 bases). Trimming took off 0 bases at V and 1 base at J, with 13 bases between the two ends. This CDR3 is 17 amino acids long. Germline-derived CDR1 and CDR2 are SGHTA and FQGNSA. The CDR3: CASSLARVTDSNQPQHF. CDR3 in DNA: TGTGCCAGCAGCTTAGCGAGAGTGACAGACAGCAATCAGCCCCAGCATTTT.

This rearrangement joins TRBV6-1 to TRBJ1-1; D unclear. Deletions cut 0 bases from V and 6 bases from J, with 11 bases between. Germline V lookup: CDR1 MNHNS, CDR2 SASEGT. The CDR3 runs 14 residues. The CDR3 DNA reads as TGTGCCAGCAGTGAAGCGGTTCGCTGGCCTGAAGCTTTCTTT. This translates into CASSEAVRWPEAFF.

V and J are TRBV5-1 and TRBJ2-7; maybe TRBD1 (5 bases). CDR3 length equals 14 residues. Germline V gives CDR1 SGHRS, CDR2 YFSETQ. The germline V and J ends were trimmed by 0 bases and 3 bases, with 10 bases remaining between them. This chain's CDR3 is CASSLAGAGYEQYF. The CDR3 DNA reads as TGCGCCAGCAGCTTGGCTGGGGCTGGCTACGAGCAGTACTTC.

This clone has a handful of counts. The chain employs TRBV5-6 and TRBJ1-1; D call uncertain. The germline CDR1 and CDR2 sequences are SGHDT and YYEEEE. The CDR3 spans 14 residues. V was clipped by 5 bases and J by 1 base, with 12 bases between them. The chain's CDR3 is CASSFGGSNTEAFF. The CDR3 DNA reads TGTGCCAGCAGTTTCGGAGGGTCGAACACTGAAGCTTTCTTT.

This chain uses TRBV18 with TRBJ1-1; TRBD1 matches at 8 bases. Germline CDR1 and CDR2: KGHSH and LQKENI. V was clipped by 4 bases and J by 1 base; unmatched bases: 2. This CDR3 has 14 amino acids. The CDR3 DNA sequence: TGTGCCAGCTCACACGGACAGGGGAACACTGAAGCTTTCTTT. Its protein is CASSHGQGNTEAFF. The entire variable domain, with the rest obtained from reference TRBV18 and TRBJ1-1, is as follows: NAGVMQNPRHLVRRRGQEARLRCSPMKGHSHVYWYRQLPEEGLKFMVYLQKENIIDESGMPKERFSAEFPKEGPSILRIQQVVRGDSAAYFCASSHGQGNTEAFFGQGTRLTVV.

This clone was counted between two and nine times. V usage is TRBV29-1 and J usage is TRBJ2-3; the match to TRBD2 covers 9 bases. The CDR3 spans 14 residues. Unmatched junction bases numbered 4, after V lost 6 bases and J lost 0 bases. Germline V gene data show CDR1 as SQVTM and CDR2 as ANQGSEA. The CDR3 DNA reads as TGCAGCGTCTTAGCGGGGGTTAGCACAGATACGCAGTATTTT. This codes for CSVLAGVSTDTQYF.

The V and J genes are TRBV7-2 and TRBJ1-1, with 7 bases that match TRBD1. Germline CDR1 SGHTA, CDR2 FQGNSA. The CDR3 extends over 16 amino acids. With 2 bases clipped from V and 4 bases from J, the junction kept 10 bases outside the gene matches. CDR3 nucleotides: TGTGCCAGCAGCTTAAAGGGCCAGGGGGGTTTCACTGAAGCTTTCTTT. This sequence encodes CASSLKGQGGFTEAFF.

In DNA form, the CDR3 reads TGTGCCAGCAGCCAAACAAATTTCGGGGAAAAACTGTTTTTT. Translated: CASSQTNFGEKLFF. The rearrangement links TRBV4-2 to TRBJ1-4; the D is unclear. Looked up from germline, CDR1 is LGHNA and CDR2 is YNFKEQ. Trimming took 2 bases from V and 8 from J, leaving 12 bases between them. The CDR3 is 14 amino acids.

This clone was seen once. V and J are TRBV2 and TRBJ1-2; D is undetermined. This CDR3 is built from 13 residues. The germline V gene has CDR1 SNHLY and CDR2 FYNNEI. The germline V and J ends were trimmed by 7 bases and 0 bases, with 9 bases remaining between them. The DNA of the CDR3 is TGTGCCAGCACGCAGTACCCTAACTATGGCTACACCTTC. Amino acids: CASTQYPNYGYTF.

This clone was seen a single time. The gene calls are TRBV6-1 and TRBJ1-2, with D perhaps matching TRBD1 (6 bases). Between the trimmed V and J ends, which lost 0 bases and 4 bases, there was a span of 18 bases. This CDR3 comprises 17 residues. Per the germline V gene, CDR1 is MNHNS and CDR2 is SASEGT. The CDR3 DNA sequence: TGTGCCAGCAGTGAAGCATCCGGACAGACCCTAGTCTATGGCTACACCTTC. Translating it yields CASSEASGQTLVYGYTF.

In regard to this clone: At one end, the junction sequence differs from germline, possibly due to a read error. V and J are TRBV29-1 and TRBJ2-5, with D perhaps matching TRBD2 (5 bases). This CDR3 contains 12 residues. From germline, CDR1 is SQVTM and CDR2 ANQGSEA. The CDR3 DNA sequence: TGCAGCGTAGAATTCTCCGGGGAGACCCGGTACTTC. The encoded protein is CSVEFSGETRYF.

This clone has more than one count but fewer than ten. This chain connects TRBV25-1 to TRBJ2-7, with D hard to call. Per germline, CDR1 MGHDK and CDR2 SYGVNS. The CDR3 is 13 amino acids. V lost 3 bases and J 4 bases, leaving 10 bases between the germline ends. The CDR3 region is CASSDPRTYEQYF. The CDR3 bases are TGTGCCAGCAGTGACCCTCGAACTTACGAGCAGTACTTC.

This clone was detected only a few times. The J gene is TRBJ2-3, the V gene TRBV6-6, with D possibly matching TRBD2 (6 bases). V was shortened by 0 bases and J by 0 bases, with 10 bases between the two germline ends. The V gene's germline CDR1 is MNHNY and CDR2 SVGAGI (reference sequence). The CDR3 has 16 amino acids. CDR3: CASSYSGGESTDTQYF. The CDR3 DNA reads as TGTGCCAGCAGTTACTCGGGCGGGGAAAGCACAGATACGCAGTATTTT.

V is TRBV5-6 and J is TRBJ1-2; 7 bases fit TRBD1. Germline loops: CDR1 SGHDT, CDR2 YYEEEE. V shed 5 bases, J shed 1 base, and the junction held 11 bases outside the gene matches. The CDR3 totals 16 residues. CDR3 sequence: CASSRGGDRLNYGYTF. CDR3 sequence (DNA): TGTGCCAGCAGTCGGGGCGGGGACAGACTTAACTATGGCTACACCTTC.